This T cell receptor (beta chain) was captured in a study of blood T cells in healthy people across ages. Whole-study results and caveats: Both naive CD4+ cell counts and diversity were greater in long-lived donors than in aged donors.

Germline lookup yields CDR1 LGHDT and CDR2 YNNKEL (reference sequence). With 4 bases removed from V and 6 bases from J, the gap between germline ends came to 10 bases. There are 14 residues in the CDR3. For the second PCR, which ran for roughly 6 to 11 cycles, a sample-barcoded 5' primer and a J-beta primer mix were used. Samples each returned at least 3 million CDR3-containing paired-end reads. TCRdb passed the 5' RACE reads through MiXCR, listing each CDR3 protein once. The table has around 940,000 distinct CDR3 sequences, roughly 47% seen once. A word on this clonotype: Its target is not known.

No fewer than 6 micrograms of total RNA were isolated from every sample. The TCR was taken from a woman aged 55 to 70 in good health. This chain links TRBV3-1 with TRBJ1-6; D call uncertain. The specimen sequenced was blood. CDR3 nucleotides: TGTGCCAGCAGCCCCGGACTAGCTAATTCACCCCTCCACTTT. Its translation is CASSPGLANSPLHF.